These 3 T cell receptor beta chains came from one sample sequenced in a study of blood T cell repertoires in COVID-19. Produced via immunoSEQ multiplex PCR; TCRdb's table is partial and in-frame only. Among about 290,000 clones listed, around four fifths were seen once. Source material: peripheral blood. All receptors come from a woman in her forties or fifties with active or convalescent COVID-19.

This clone was detected only once. V and J are TRBV10-3 and TRBJ1-4, with D possibly TRBD1 on 5 matching bases. CDR3 length: 13 residues. Germline CDR1 ENHRY, CDR2 SYGVKD. CDR3 DNA: TGTGCAACCGGGGGAGGATTGAATGAAAAACTGTTTTTT. Translating gives CATGGGLNEKLFF.

V and J are TRBV7-9 and TRBJ1-2; 8 bases agree with TRBD1. The junction had 4 bases not matched to a gene; V was cut back by 1 base and J by 6 bases. This CDR3 is 14 amino acids long. CDR1 and CDR2 (germline): SEHNR, FQNEAQ (reference sequence). The CDR3 reads CASSLGQQGDGYTF. The CDR3 DNA reads as TGTGCCAGCAGCTTAGGTCAACAGGGGGATGGCTACACCTTC.

This clone came up once. The chain employs TRBV6-6 and TRBJ1-2; possible D gene TRBD1, 6 bases. CDR1 and CDR2 from the germline V gene are MNHNY and SVGAGI (reference sequence). V gave up 2 bases and J gave up 2 bases, with 12 bases separating them. The CDR3 length is 15 residues. The CDR3 protein is CASSYRGRGNYGYTF. CDR3 nucleotide sequence: TGTGCCAGCAGTTACAGGGGAAGGGGGAACTATGGCTACACCTTC.